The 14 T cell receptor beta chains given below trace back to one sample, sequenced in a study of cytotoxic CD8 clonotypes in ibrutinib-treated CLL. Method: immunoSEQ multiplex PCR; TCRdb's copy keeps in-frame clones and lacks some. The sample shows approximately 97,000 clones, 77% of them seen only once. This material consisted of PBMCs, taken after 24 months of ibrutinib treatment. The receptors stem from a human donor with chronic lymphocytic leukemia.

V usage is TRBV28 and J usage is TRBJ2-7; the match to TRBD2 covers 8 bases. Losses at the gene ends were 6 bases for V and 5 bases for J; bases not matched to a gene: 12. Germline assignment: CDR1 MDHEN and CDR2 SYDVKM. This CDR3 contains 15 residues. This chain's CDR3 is CASRLTGTSVNEQYF. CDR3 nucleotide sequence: TGTGCCAGCAGATTGACCGGGACTAGTGTCAACGAGCAGTACTTC.

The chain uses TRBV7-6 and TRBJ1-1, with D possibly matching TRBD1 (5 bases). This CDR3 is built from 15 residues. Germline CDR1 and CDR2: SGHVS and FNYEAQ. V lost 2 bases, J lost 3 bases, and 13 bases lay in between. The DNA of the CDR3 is TGTGCCAGCAGCTTATATGAGGGGAGGGACACTGAAGCTTTCTTT. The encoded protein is CASSLYEGRDTEAFF.

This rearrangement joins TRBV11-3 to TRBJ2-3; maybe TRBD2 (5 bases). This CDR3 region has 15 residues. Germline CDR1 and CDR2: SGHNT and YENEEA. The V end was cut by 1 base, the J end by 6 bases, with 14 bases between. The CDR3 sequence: CASSLGASPKDTQYF. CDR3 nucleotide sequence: TGTGCCAGCAGCTTAGGGGCTAGCCCAAAGGATACGCAGTATTTT.

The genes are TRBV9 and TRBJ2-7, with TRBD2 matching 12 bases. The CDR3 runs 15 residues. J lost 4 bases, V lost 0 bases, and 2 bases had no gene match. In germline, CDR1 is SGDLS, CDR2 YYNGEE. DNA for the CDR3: TGTGCCAGCAGCGTAGGGACTAGCGGGATGTACGAGCAGTACTTC. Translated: CASSVGTSGMYEQYF.

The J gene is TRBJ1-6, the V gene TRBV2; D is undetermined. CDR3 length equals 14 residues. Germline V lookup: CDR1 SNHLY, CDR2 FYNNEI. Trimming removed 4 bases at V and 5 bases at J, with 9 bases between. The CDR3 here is CASSVLPDNSPLHF. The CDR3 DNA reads TGTGCCAGCAGTGTTTTACCTGATAATTCACCCCTCCACTTT.

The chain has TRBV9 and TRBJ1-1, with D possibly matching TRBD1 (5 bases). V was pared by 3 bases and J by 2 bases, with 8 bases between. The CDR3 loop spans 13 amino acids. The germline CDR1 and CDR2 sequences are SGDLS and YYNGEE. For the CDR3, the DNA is TGTGCCAGCAGCGCCAGGGAAAACACTGAAGCTTTCTTT. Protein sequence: CASSARENTEAFF.

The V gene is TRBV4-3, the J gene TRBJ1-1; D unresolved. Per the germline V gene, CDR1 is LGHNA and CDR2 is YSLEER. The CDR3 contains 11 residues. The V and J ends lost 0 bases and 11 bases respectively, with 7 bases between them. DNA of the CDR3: TGCGCCAGCAGCCAAGAATCGAGGGCTTTCTTT. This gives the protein CASSQESRAFF.

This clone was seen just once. The CDR3 loop is CASSPRQDTEAFF. The CDR3 coding sequence is TGTGCCAGCTCACCACGGCAAGACACTGAAGCTTTCTTT. The chain has TRBV18 and TRBJ1-1; D uncertain. The CDR3 length is 13 residues. Germline V gene data show CDR1 as KGHSH and CDR2 as LQKENI. With 1 base removed from V and 3 bases from J, the gap between germline ends came to 6 bases.

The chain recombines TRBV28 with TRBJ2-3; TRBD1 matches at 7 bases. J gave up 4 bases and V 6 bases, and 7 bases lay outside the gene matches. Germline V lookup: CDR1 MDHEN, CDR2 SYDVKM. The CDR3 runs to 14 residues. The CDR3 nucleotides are TGTGCCAGCAGCTTTAGACAGGGCTCAGATACGCAGTATTTT. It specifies CASSFRQGSDTQYF.

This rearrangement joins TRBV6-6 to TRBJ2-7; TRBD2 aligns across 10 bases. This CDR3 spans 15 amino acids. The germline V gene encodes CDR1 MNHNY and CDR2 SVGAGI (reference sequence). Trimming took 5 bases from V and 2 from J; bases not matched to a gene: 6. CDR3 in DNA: TGTGCCAGCAGTCTCGAACTAGCGGGGACCTACGAGCAGTACTTC. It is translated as CASSLELAGTYEQYF.

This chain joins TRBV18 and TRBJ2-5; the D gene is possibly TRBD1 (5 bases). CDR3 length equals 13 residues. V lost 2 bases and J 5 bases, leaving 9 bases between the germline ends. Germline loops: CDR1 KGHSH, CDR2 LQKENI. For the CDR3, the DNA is TGTGCCAGCTCACCAAACAGGCGGGAGACCCAGTACTTC. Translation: CASSPNRRETQYF.

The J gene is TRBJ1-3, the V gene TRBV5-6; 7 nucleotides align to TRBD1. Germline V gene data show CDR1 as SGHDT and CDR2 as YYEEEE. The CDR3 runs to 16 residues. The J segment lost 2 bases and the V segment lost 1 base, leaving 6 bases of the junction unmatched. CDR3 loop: CASSLTGQLPGNTIYF. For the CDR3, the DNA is TGTGCCAGCAGCTTGACGGGACAGCTTCCTGGAAACACCATATATTTT.

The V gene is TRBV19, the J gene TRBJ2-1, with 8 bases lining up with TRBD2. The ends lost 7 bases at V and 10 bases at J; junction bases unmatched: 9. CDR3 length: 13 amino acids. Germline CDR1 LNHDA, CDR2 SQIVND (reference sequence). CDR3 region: CASKIGRAGEQFF. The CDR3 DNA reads TGTGCCAGTAAGATCGGGAGGGCAGGGGAGCAGTTCTTC.

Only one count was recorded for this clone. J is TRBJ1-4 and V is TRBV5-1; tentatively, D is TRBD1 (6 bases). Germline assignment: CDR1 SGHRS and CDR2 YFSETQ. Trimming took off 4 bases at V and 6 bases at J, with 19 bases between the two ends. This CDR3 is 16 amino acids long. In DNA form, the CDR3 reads TGCGCCAGCAGCCGGCGGGGCGGGGGCGAAGATGAAAAACTGTTTTTT. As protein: CASSRRGGGEDEKLFF.